Listed here are 15 T cell receptor beta chains from one sample, sequenced in a study of cytomegalovirus exposure and HLA in healthy donors (dated by TCRdb to the late 2010s). Library generation was performed with the immunoSEQ multiplex PCR assay. The multiplex PCR relied on a mix of 60 forward primers for TCR Vbeta segments and 13 reverse primers for TCR Jbeta segments. TCRdb retrieved this table from immuneACCESS and kept in-frame rearrangements only. Not all clones are present; in checked studies, unresolved V genes account for under half, and no reason is known for the remainder. This sample's table contains roughly 88,000 clones. 15% to 19% of the sample rests with the top ten. Input material: PBMCs. These TCRs come from a man aged 45 to 65 in good health and CMV-seropositive.

The J gene is TRBJ2-3, the V gene TRBV10-3; 7 positions agree with TRBD1. There are 15 residues in the CDR3. Per germline, CDR1 ENHRY and CDR2 SYGVKD. This CDR3 is CATRSQGPDTDTQYF. The CDR3 bases are TGTGCGACCAGGTCACAGGGGCCTGACACAGATACGCAGTATTTT.

The chain carries TRBV6-5 and TRBJ1-5; D uncertain. Trimming stripped 0 bases from V and 5 bases from J, with 11 bases between. In germline, CDR1 is MNHEY, CDR2 SVGAGI. This CDR3 is built from 15 residues. The CDR3 loop reads CASSYSGGRDQPQHF. The CDR3 DNA reads TGTGCCAGCAGTTACTCCGGCGGCCGGGATCAGCCCCAGCATTTT.

The gene calls are TRBV4-3 and TRBJ2-1; tentatively, D is TRBD2 (5 bases). Germline V lookup: CDR1 LGHNA, CDR2 YSLEER. The CDR3 consists of 18 residues. V shed 4 bases and J shed 3 bases, with 22 bases lying between them. DNA of the CDR3: TGCGCCAGCAGCCCCCCTCCTAGCAGAGGAGAACTCTACAATGAGCAGTTCTTC. Its translation: CASSPPPSRGELYNEQFF.

The V and J genes are TRBV7-9 and TRBJ2-7, with TRBD2 matching 9 bases. This CDR3 has 14 residues. V shed 4 bases and J 2 bases; nucleotides not matched to a gene: 3. The germline gives CDR1 SEHNR, CDR2 FQNEAQ (reference sequence). CDR3 sequence reads: CASSYAGGPYEQYF. CDR3 nucleotides: TGTGCCAGCAGCTACGCGGGAGGGCCCTACGAGCAGTACTTC.

The chain carries TRBV19 and TRBJ1-5, with D possibly being TRBD1 (6 bases). The CDR3 contains 14 residues. Per germline, CDR1 LNHDA and CDR2 SQIVND (reference sequence). V was clipped by 5 bases and J by 3 bases, with 11 bases between them. The CDR3 nucleotides read TGTGCCAGTAGTGCAGGGGCCTCCAATCAGCCCCAGCATTTT. Its translation: CASSAGASNQPQHF.

This chain links TRBV19 with TRBJ2-1; perhaps TRBD2 as D (6 bases). CDR3 length equals 16 residues. Germline CDR1 is LNHDA and CDR2 is SQIVND (reference sequence). V shed 4 bases and J shed 3 bases, with 16 bases lying between them. The CDR3 nucleotides are TGTGCCAGTAGTACCCTTAGCTTAGCGGACTACAATGAGCAGTTCTTC. Its protein product is CASSTLSLADYNEQFF.

This chain connects TRBV29-1 to TRBJ1-1, with 9 nucleotides matching TRBD1. V dropped 6 bases and J dropped 6; count of bases not matched to a gene: 11. The germline V gene encodes CDR1 SQVTM and CDR2 ANQGSEA. This CDR3 is 14 amino acids long. The CDR3 loop reads CSVQRGQGRAEAFF. CDR3 coding DNA: TGCAGCGTCCAAAGGGGACAGGGAAGGGCTGAAGCTTTCTTT.

The chain links TRBV6-5 to TRBJ1-5, with TRBD1 identical over 9 bases. There are 15 residues in the CDR3. Unmatched junction bases numbered 11, after V lost 5 bases and J lost 9 bases. CDR1 is MNHEY and CDR2 is SVGAGI in the germline V gene. CDR3: CASSRQGDPEWPQHF. In DNA, the CDR3 is TGTGCCAGCAGTCGACAGGGGGACCCTGAATGGCCCCAGCATTTT.

The genes are TRBV7-9 and TRBJ2-7; 12 bases are shared with TRBD2. V trimming: 3 bases; J trimming: 6 bases; junction bases outside the gene matches: 12. Germline V gives CDR1 SEHNR, CDR2 FQNEAQ (reference sequence). The CDR3 runs 17 residues. The CDR3 loop reads CASSFGIGLAGPLEQYF. CDR3 bases: TGTGCCAGCAGCTTCGGAATTGGACTAGCGGGACCACTCGAGCAGTACTTC. Looking up the rest from reference TRBV7-9 and TRBJ2-7 gives the full variable domain: DTGVSQNPRHKITKRGQNVTFRCDPISEHNRLYWYRQTLGQGPEFLTYFQNEAQLEKSRLLSDRFSAERPKGSFSTLEIQRTEQGDSAMYLCASSFGIGLAGPLEQYFGPGTRLTVT.

The gene calls are TRBV7-2 and TRBJ2-5; TRBD1 matches at 7 bases. CDR3 length equals 15 residues. Germline assignment: CDR1 SGHTA and CDR2 FQGNSA. The trim removed 5 bases at V and 3 bases at J, leaving 9 bases unmatched. CDR3 in DNA: TGTGCCAGCAGCCCCCGACAGGGACCTAAAGAGACCCAGTACTTC. This sequence encodes CASSPRQGPKETQYF. The whole variable domain, filled in from reference TRBV7-2 and TRBJ2-5, reads GAGVSQSPSNKVTEKGKDVELRCDPISGHTALYWYRQSLGQGLEFLIYFQGNSAPDKSGLPSDRFSAERTGGSVSTLTIQRTQQEDSAVYLCASSPRQGPKETQYFGPGTRLLVL.

The gene calls are TRBV6-5 and TRBJ1-6; tentatively, D is TRBD1 (6 bases). Deletions cut 0 bases from V and 8 bases from J, with 11 bases between. CDR3 size: 15 residues. Germline loops: CDR1 MNHEY, CDR2 SVGAGI. CDR3 DNA sequence: TGTGCCAGCAGTTACTCAGGCAGGGGAGATTCACCCCTCCACTTT. Protein: CASSYSGRGDSPLHF.

This chain links TRBV7-2 with TRBJ1-2; 7 nucleotides match TRBD1. This CDR3 is 14 amino acids long. J gave up 6 bases and V 3 bases, and 7 bases lay outside the gene matches. CDR1 is SGHTA and CDR2 is FQGNSA in the germline V gene. As DNA, the CDR3 is TGTGCCAGCAGCTTTCAAAGAGGGGGCCATGGCTACACCTTC. It encodes CASSFQRGGHGYTF. The full variable domain, its missing parts supplied by reference TRBV7-2 and TRBJ1-2, is GAGVSQSPSNKVTEKGKDVELRCDPISGHTALYWYRQSLGQGLEFLIYFQGNSAPDKSGLPSDRFSAERTGGSVSTLTIQRTQQEDSAVYLCASSFQRGGHGYTFGSGTRLTVV.

The rearrangement links TRBV15 to TRBJ1-5; no definite D call. The germline V gene has CDR1 LNHNV and CDR2 YYDKDF (reference sequence). This CDR3 has 15 amino acids. Deletions cut 4 bases from V and 0 bases from J, with 10 bases between. In nucleotides, the CDR3 is TGTGCCACCAGCAACGGGAGACTTAGCAATCAGCCCCAGCATTTT. Amino acids: CATSNGRLSNQPQHF.

This rearrangement joins TRBV30 to TRBJ1-5; no clear D. V was trimmed by 0 bases and J by 4 bases, leaving 7 bases between them. Germline CDR1 GTSNPN, CDR2 SVGIG (reference sequence). CDR3 length: 13 amino acids. The CDR3 here is CAWSVESNQPQHF. The CDR3 DNA sequence: TGTGCCTGGAGTGTGGAGAGTAATCAGCCCCAGCATTTT.

The chain links TRBV6-1 to TRBJ2-7; the D gene is possibly TRBD1 (6 bases). The CDR3 loop spans 17 amino acids. With 1 base removed from V and 3 bases from J, the gap between germline ends came to 19 bases. Germline V CDR1 and CDR2: MNHNS, SASEGT. CDR3 amino acids: CASSEVFRGRSLYEQYV. The CDR3 nucleotides read TGTGCCAGCAGTGAAGTCTTCAGGGGAAGGTCACTCTACGAGCAGTACGTC.